This TCR beta chain was captured by sequencing in a study of blood T cell repertoires in COVID-19. About the study: Material from acute and convalescent COVID-19 was sourced from the United States, Italy and Spain. From T cells, B-cell-depleted T cells, or PBMCs came the material, which was cDNA or gDNA.

As handled by the study authors: Reference gene primer amplification gave nucleated cell count estimates. Repertoires were generated with immunoSEQ multiplex PCR, while TCRdb's copy carries only in-frame clones and drops some. V, J and clone size are taken as reported in that table, and D and trimming were inferred from the DNA itself. Of tens of thousands of clones listed, approximately 90% are singletons. The CDR3 loop spans 13 amino acids. Germline loops: CDR1 MDHEN, CDR2 SYDVKM. The ends lost 7 bases at V and 4 bases at J; junction bases unmatched: 2. Sequencing was carried out using peripheral blood. The genes are TRBV28 and TRBJ2-1, with 9 bases fitting TRBD1. The receptor comes from a man younger than 40 with active or convalescent COVID-19. This CDR3 reads CASKGQGYNEQFF. CDR3 nucleotides: TGTGCCAGCAAAGGACAGGGGTACAATGAGCAGTTCTTC. The variable domain in full, completed from reference TRBV28 and TRBJ2-1, reads DVKVTQSSRYLVKRTGEKVFLECVQDMDHENMFWYRQDPGLGLRLIYFSYDVKMKEKGDIPEGYSVSREKKERFSLILESASTNQTSMYLCASKGQGYNEQFFGPGTRLTVL.